The clone carrying this T cell receptor (beta chain) was seen more than once but under ten times. The sample comes from a study of early T cells in non-severe SARS-CoV-2 infection. Each CDR3 protein is one row after TCRdb ran MiXCR on the 5' RACE reads. The table lists about 61,000 distinct CDR3 sequences, more than 10% of them singletons, with roughly 1.2% in the top ten. CDR1 and CDR2 (germline): MNHEY, SMNVEV (reference sequence). CDR3 length: 15 amino acids. V lost 2 bases and J lost 3, with 13 bases in between. The sequencing here drew on whole blood, taken at baseline. The chain joins TRBV27 to TRBJ1-1; TRBD1 is a possible D gene (5 bases). The receptor was isolated from an adult who was a healthcare worker with PCR-confirmed SARS-CoV-2 infection or an uninfected control (not recorded which). The donor label of this sample is uncertain. The CDR3 region is CASSLAGLRDTEAFF. The CDR3 nucleotides are TGTGCCAGCAGTTTAGCAGGGCTCAGGGACACTGAAGCTTTCTTT.